The clone carrying this TCR beta chain was observed once. The entry originates in a study of blood T cell repertoires in COVID-19. About the study: From the United States, Italy and Spain came samples of acute and convalescent COVID-19.

The assay was immunoSEQ multiplex PCR, and TCRdb's table has in-frame clones only and misses some. In the table there are 100,000 or so clones, 81% of which are singletons. The CDR3 length is 13 residues. V lost 6 bases and J lost 6; bases outside the gene matches: 7. CDR1 and CDR2 from the germline V gene are MNHEY and SVGEGT. Sequencing used peripheral blood. The chain uses TRBV6-2 or TRBV6-3 and TRBJ2-5, with TRBD1 identical over 7 bases. This TCR came from a woman in her seventies with acute or convalescent COVID-19. The CDR3: CASSDDREKTQYF. CDR3 coding DNA: TGTGCCAGCAGCGACGACAGGGAGAAGACCCAGTACTTC.